This entry is about one T cell receptor beta chain. The data derive from a study of cytomegalovirus exposure and HLA in healthy donors. This CDR3 region has 15 residues. Germline assignment: CDR1 LGHNA and CDR2 YSLEER. With 0 bases removed from V and 0 bases from J, the gap between germline ends came to 9 bases. The PCR used 60 Vbeta and 13 Jbeta primers. As handled by the study authors: An analysis performed later counted 74 million or so unique TCR beta chains (roughly 11 million of them shared). Sequencing was performed with immunoSEQ multiplex PCR; in TCRdb, only in-frame clones are kept and a portion is missing. D and trimming come from the DNA, and the V and J calls and clone size come from that table. The repertoire holds 80,000 to 95,000 clones, with nearly 70% as singletons.

The rearrangement uses TRBV4-3 and TRBJ2-7; D is uncertain. Material for sequencing was PBMCs. The clonotype originates from a woman in her forties or fifties in good health and CMV-seropositive. CDR3 sequence: CASSQEAYSSYEQYF. As DNA, the CDR3 is TGCGCCAGCAGCCAAGAGGCTTACAGCTCCTACGAGCAGTACTTC.